What follows is one TCR beta chain and its context. Its specificity is unknown. This sample is part of a study of T cell responses to AZD1222 COVID-19 vaccine. Whole-study results and caveats: Researchers report vaccine-associated CD4 TCRs spanning spike, with dominance at 160-218 and 743-854. Two doses of AZD1222 preceded a rise in Spike-specific TCR breadth and depth.

Method: immunoSEQ multiplex PCR; TCRdb's copy keeps in-frame clones and lacks some. The sample yields some 180,000 clones, 90% to 95% seen once. V trimming: 10 bases; J trimming: 5 bases; junction bases outside the gene matches: 7. The V gene's germline CDR1 is MNHEY and CDR2 SVGAGI. CDR3 length: 14 residues. Here the sequenced sample was peripheral blood, taken 28 days after the second AZD1222 dose. The chain combines TRBV6-5 with TRBJ1-5; 11 nucleotides match TRBD1. This receptor was obtained from an adult who received the AZD1222 COVID-19 vaccine. The CDR3 nucleotides read TGTGCCACCGACAGGGACAGGGGGTATCAGCCCCAGCATTTT. Encoded protein: CATDRDRGYQPQHF.